Listed here are 2 T cell receptor beta chains from one sample, sequenced in a study of shared clonotypes between healthy human individuals. The method was immunoSEQ multiplex PCR; TCRdb's version includes in-frame clones alone and lacks a portion of them. The repertoire holds some 1,600,000 clones, with 98% as singletons. Sequenced material: naive CD4+ T cells sorted from blood. Subset defined: CD45RA+ positively selected. These receptors all come from a man aged 25-40 years in good health.

This chain joins TRBV29-1 and TRBJ2-3; D is possibly TRBD2 (6 bases). Trimming cost V 5 bases and J 0 bases, with 15 bases left between them. Per germline, CDR1 SQVTM and CDR2 ANQGSEA. The CDR3 is 15 residues long. The DNA of the CDR3 is TGCAGCGTTCAAACAAGTGGGACTAGCACAGATACGCAGTATTTT. Translation: CSVQTSGTSTDTQYF.

The chain joins TRBV11-2 to TRBJ2-5, with no clear D. The germline V and J ends were trimmed by 5 bases and 5 bases, with 9 bases remaining between them. CDR1 is SGHAT and CDR2 is FQNNGV in the germline V gene. The CDR3 extends over 12 amino acids. The DNA for the CDR3 is TGTGCCAGCAGCCCGAGTAGGGAGACCCAGTACTTC. Amino acid sequence: CASSPSRETQYF.